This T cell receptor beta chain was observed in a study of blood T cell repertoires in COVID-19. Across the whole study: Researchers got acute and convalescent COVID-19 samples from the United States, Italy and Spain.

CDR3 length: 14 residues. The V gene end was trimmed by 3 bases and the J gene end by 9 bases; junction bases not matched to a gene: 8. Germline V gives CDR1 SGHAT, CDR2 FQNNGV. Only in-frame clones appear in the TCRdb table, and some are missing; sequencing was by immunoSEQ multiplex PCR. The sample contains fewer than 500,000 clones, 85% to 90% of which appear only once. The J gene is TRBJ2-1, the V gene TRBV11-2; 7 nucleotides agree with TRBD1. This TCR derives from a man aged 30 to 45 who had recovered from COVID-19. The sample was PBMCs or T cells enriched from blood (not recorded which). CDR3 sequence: CASSFLQGWSEQFF. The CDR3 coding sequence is TGTGCCAGCAGCTTCTTACAGGGGTGGAGTGAGCAGTTCTTC.